This T cell receptor beta chain was obtained from a study of cytomegalovirus exposure and HLA in healthy donors. Notes on the study in general: Across donors, presence/absence analyses took sequencing depth to be roughly uniform. Follow-up analysis found HLA locus-dependent TCR association rates, highest for DRB1 and lowest for HLA-C. Associated with HLA alleles at 0.05 false discovery rate in a later analysis were 16,951 TCR beta sequences. Further analysis, carried out later, found HLA-associated TCR beta chains more clonally expanded than equally common other chains.

PCR involved 60 Vbeta and 13 Jbeta primers. The data were produced by immunoSEQ multiplex PCR, yet TCRdb's version contains in-frame clones alone and is incomplete. The sample carries roughly 120,000 clones, 70% to 75% recorded once. This clone has just one count. The target antigen is unknown. The sample was PBMCs. The sequence derives from a middle-aged woman in good health and CMV-seropositive.

As DNA, the CDR3 is TGCGCCAGCAGCTTGGAGGCTAGTTACCACGAGCAGTACTTC. It encodes CASSLEASYHEQYF. This rearrangement joins TRBV5-1 to TRBJ2-7; D is unresolved. V was trimmed by 0 bases and J by 5 bases, leaving 12 bases between them. This CDR3 has 14 amino acids. The germline V gene encodes CDR1 SGHRS and CDR2 YFSETQ.